This is a list of T cell receptor beta chains from one sample in a study of T cells in localized non-small cell lung cancer. The repertoire was sequenced with immunoSEQ multiplex PCR; TCRdb's copy has only in-frame clones and lacks some. This table has some 31,000 clones, roughly 90% appearing once. Material: peripheral blood, obtained before any cancer treatment. The receptors here all came from a woman aged 35 to 75 with stage I lung adenocarcinoma. Each CDR3 is given with its conserved first and last residue. Fields, in order: V gene, CDR3 length, J gene, D gene, clone size, CDR3 DNA, CDR3 protein. D genes are given only for firm matches. Expanded clones get a size class; other rows say once, few or many, or leave the size out.

>TRBV15|15|TRBJ2-3|-|-
TGTGCCACCAGCAGAGTTGGGGGGGCGTCAGATACGCAGTATTTT
CATSRVGGASDTQYF
>TRBV4-1|18|TRBJ2-5|TRBD2|-
TGCGCCAGCAGCCAAGCCCCTCCCGGGCGGGGGGGCGGCGAGACCCAGTACTTC
CASSQAPPGRGGGETQYF
>TRBV27|14|TRBJ2-3|-|-
TGTGCCAGCAGTTACAAAATAGGGACAGATACGCAGTATTTT
CASSYKIGTDTQYF
>TRBV5-5|17|TRBJ1-2|TRBD1|-
TGTGCCAGCAGCTCTCTATTGGACAGGGGAGGAGGTCATGGCTACACCTTC
CASSSLLDRGGGHGYTF
>TRBV11-2|13|TRBJ2-3|-|-
TGTGCCAGCAGCTTATATGGGGGGCATACGCAGTATTTT
CASSLYGGHTQYF
>TRBV9|15|TRBJ1-3|-|-
TGTGCCAGCAGCTTTGACGGGAATTCTGGAAACACCATATATTTT
CASSFDGNSGNTIYF
>TRBV6-6|14|TRBJ2-7|-|-
TGTGCCAGCAGTTACTCTAACCTGGTCTACGAGCAGTACTTC
CASSYSNLVYEQYF
>TRBV6-5|13|TRBJ1-5|-|-
TGTGCCAGCGGAAGACAGCAAAATCAGCCCCAGCATTTT
CASGRQQNQPQHF
>TRBV7-2|16|TRBJ1-1|TRBD1|-
TGTGCCAGCAGCGTACCCTTTGGGACAGGGGACACTGAAGCTTTCTTT
CASSVPFGTGDTEAFF
>TRBV10-3|15|TRBJ2-3|-|-
TGTGCCATCAGTGAGGGCGGCGCGGGGAAAGATACGCAGTATTTT
CAISEGGAGKDTQYF
>TRBV2|15|TRBJ2-5|-|few
TGTGCCAGCACCCTCGGACTGTCTTCCCAAGAGACCCAGTACTTC
CASTLGLSSQETQYF
>TRBV7-2|17|TRBJ2-3|TRBD2|-
TGTGCCAGCAGCTTACGGGGGGGGGCCTTCAACACAGATACGCAGTATTTT
CASSLRGGAFNTDTQYF
>TRBV7-9|11|TRBJ2-7|TRBD1|-
TGTGCCAGTGGACAGGGCTACGAGCAGTACTTC
CASGQGYEQYF
>TRBV4-3|18|TRBJ2-2|TRBD1|-
TGCGCCAGCAGCCAAACCCCACAGGGGGCCCTGAACACCGGGGAGCTGTTTTTT
CASSQTPQGALNTGELFF
>TRBV11-1|17|TRBJ1-2|TRBD1|-
TGTGCCAGCAGCCCCGGGACAGGCAATTCCGGGGCCTATGGCTACACCTTC
CASSPGTGNSGAYGYTF
>TRBV7-2|15|TRBJ1-2|-|-
TGTGCCAGCAGCTTAGCCCGACGACAGACGTATGGCTACACCTTC
CASSLARRQTYGYTF
>TRBV11-2|12|TRBJ1-1|-|-
TGTGCCAGCAGCTTAGTAGCCAGGGACGCTTTCTTT
CASSLVARDAFF
>TRBV5-1|15|TRBJ1-4|-|-
TGCGCCAGCAGCTTGGTTGGGGGGCGAGGCGAAAAACTGTTTTTT
CASSLVGGRGEKLFF
>TRBV7-3|13|TRBJ2-2|-|-
TGTGCCAGCAGCTTAATCGGCGCCGGGGAGCTGTTTTTT
CASSLIGAGELFF
>TRBV11-3|13|TRBJ1-1|-|-
TGTGCCAGCAGCTTTGCGCGGGGAACTGAAGCTTTCTTT
CASSFARGTEAFF
>TRBV11-3|17|TRBJ2-7|TRBD2|-
TGTGCCAGCAGCTTATTGAGGGGAACTTCCGGGAGGCTCGAGCAGTACTTC
CASSLLRGTSGRLEQYF
>TRBV5-4|15|TRBJ1-2|-|-
TGTGCCAGCAGTTTAAAATCCGGGGACGCAGAAGGCTACACCTTC
CASSLKSGDAEGYTF
>TRBV7-9|12|TRBJ2-1|-|-
TGTGCCAGCAGCCCTAGAGTAGGCTTGCAGTTCTTC
CASSPRVGLQFF
>TRBV7-2|14|TRBJ2-7|-|-
TGTGCCAGCAGCTTAATTGCGGGCTCCTACGAGCAGTACTTC
CASSLIAGSYEQYF
>TRBV27|13|TRBJ1-1|-|-
TGTGCCAGCAGTTTAACTGAGCGAACTGAAGCTTTCTTT
CASSLTERTEAFF
>TRBV6-1|13|TRBJ2-1|-|-
TGTGCCAGCAGTGAGGGGGAGTACAATGAGCAGTTCTTC
CASSEGEYNEQFF
>TRBV7-2|14|TRBJ2-7|TRBD1|-
TGTGCCAGCTCCCCCGGGACAGGGAGATACGAGCAGTACTTC
CASSPGTGRYEQYF
>TRBV2|16|TRBJ1-5|-|-
TGTGCCAGCAGTGAAGACTCGGGGTACGGCAATCAGCCCCAGCATTTT
CASSEDSGYGNQPQHF
>TRBV19|15|TRBJ2-3|TRBD2|-
TGTGCCAGTTATTTTCCTAGCGGGGTACCAGATACGCAGTATTTT
CASYFPSGVPDTQYF
>TRBV11-2|17|TRBJ2-7|TRBD2|-
TGTGCCAGCAGCTCAATAAAAGGGACTAGCGGAGCCTACGAGCAGTACTTC
CASSSIKGTSGAYEQYF
>TRBV5-1|14|TRBJ2-2|TRBD1|-
TGCGCCAGCAGCGCGGACAGGTCTACCGGGGAGCTGTTTTTT
CASSADRSTGELFF
>TRBV6-5|14|TRBJ2-7|-|-
TGTGCCAGCGCGGGAAGTGTCAGCTCCTACGAGCAGTACTTC
CASAGSVSSYEQYF
>TRBV18|15|TRBJ2-7|TRBD1|once
TGTGCCAGCTCACCAGGGACAGGGAGTATGGACGAGCAGTACTTC
CASSPGTGSMDEQYF
>TRBV4-3|15|TRBJ1-3|-|-
TGCGCCAGCAGCCAGTGGATGGAGTCCGGAAACACCATATATTTT
CASSQWMESGNTIYF
>TRBV12-5|17|TRBJ2-3|TRBD2|-
TGTGCTAGTGGTTTGATGACAGATACTAGCGGGGGGGATACGCAGTATTTT
CASGLMTDTSGGDTQYF
>TRBV7-2|14|TRBJ2-7|-|-
TGTGCCAGCAGCTTAATGGGCAGGGAAGACGAGCAGTACTTC
CASSLMGREDEQYF
>TRBV27|14|TRBJ1-2|TRBD1|-
TGTGCCAGCAGTTCAGGACAGGGATACTATGGCTACACCTTC
CASSSGQGYYGYTF
>TRBV11-1|12|TRBJ1-2|-|-
TGTGCCAGTACACAGCTGAAGAATGGCTACACCTTC
CASTQLKNGYTF
>TRBV7-9|15|TRBJ1-1|-|-
TGTGCCAGCAGCTCGCCCGCAGGGATTACCTCTGAAGCTTTCTTT
CASSSPAGITSEAFF
>TRBV6-5|13|TRBJ2-1|-|-
TGTGCCAGCAGTTTCAGGGTATTGGATGAGCAGTTCTTC
CASSFRVLDEQFF
>TRBV4-3|16|TRBJ2-2|-|-
TGCGCCAGCAGCCAAGAAATTGGATACAGGGTGGGGGAGCTGTTTTTT
CASSQEIGYRVGELFF
>TRBV5-6|15|TRBJ2-7|TRBD2|-
TGTGCCAGCAGCCCCGGTGGGAGGGTTTTCCACGAGCAGTACTTC
CASSPGGRVFHEQYF
>TRBV5-1|12|TRBJ2-5|-|-
TGCGCCAGCTCGGGGTCTCTGAGGACCCAGTACTTC
CASSGSLRTQYF
>TRBV27|16|TRBJ2-6|-|once
TGTGCCAGCAGTTTATCGTCCTACTCTGGGGCCAACGTCCTGACTTTC
CASSLSSYSGANVLTF
>TRBV28|15|TRBJ2-2|-|-
TGTGCCAGCAGTTTACCTCGGGGCAACACCGGGGAGCTGTTTTTT
CASSLPRGNTGELFF